Listed here are 29 T cell receptor beta chains from one sample, sequenced in a study of somatic mutations in cytotoxic T cells in rheumatoid arthritis. TCRdb keeps only in-frame clones here, not all; method: immunoSEQ multiplex PCR. In the table there are 4,000 to 5,000 clones, over 75% of which are singletons. The sequenced sample was CD8+ T cells sorted from blood. The receptor source for this set is a woman aged 60 to 75 with rheumatoid arthritis.

The chain couples TRBV11-2 to TRBJ2-7; D unresolved. CDR3 length equals 11 residues. V was cut by 5 bases and J by 1 base, with 3 bases left in between. Germline CDR1 SGHAT, CDR2 FQNNGV. This CDR3 is CASSTSYEQYF. Here the CDR3 DNA reads TGTGCCAGCAGCACTTCCTACGAGCAGTACTTC.

This clone is a singleton in its sample. This chain joins TRBV7-9 and TRBJ2-1, with D perhaps TRBD2 (5 bases). This CDR3 contains 12 residues. Germline V gene data show CDR1 as SEHNR and CDR2 as FQNEAQ (reference sequence). V dropped 2 bases and J dropped 7 bases, with 6 bases sitting between them. This CDR3 is CASSLTSNEQFF. In nucleotides, the CDR3 is TGTGCCAGCAGCTTAACTAGTAATGAGCAGTTCTTC.

The chain joins TRBV6-4 to TRBJ2-3; 7 nucleotides agree with TRBD2. The length of the CDR3 is 15 residues. CDR1 is MRHNA and CDR2 is SNTAGT in the germline V gene. V gave up 0 bases and J gave up 5 bases; unmatched junction bases: 5. This CDR3 reads CASSDSAGDEDTQYF. The DNA for the CDR3 is TGTGCCAGCAGTGACTCGGCGGGGGATGAAGATACGCAGTATTTT.

The chain uses TRBV29-1 and TRBJ2-5; no firm D call. TRBJ2-7 explains the end of the DNA better; the J call may be wrong. The CDR3 runs 13 residues. CDR1 SQVTM and CDR2 ANQGSEA come from the germline V gene. The CDR3 here is CSVSLARQHEQYF. The DNA for the CDR3 is TGCAGCGTTAGCCTGGCTAGGCAGCACGAGCAGTACTTC.

The CDR3 DNA follows: TGTGCCAGCAGCTTTCGCCCTAGCTCCTACAATGAGCAGTTCTTC. Translated, it gives CASSFRPSSYNEQFF. The rearrangement links TRBV7-9 to TRBJ2-1; D not certain. CDR1 and CDR2 from the germline V gene are SEHNR and FQNEAQ (reference sequence). V lost 3 bases and J 0 bases, leaving 9 bases between the germline ends. The CDR3 consists of 15 residues. Looking up the rest from reference TRBV7-9 and TRBJ2-1 gives the full variable domain: DTGVSQNPRHKITKRGQNVTFRCDPISEHNRLYWYRQTLGQGPEFLTYFQNEAQLEKSRLLSDRFSAERPKGSFSTLEIQRTEQGDSAMYLCASSFRPSSYNEQFFGPGTRLTVL.

V usage is TRBV14 and J usage is TRBJ2-1; D may be TRBD2 (5 bases). Per germline, CDR1 SGHDN and CDR2 FVKESK. V lost 4 bases and J 6 bases, leaving 7 bases between the germline ends. The CDR3 runs 12 residues. CDR3 sequence reads: CASSLEGNEQFF. As DNA, the CDR3 is TGTGCCAGCAGCCTTGAGGGCAATGAGCAGTTCTTC.

The V call is TRBV28, the J call TRBJ2-7; 8 bases agree with TRBD1. CDR1 is MDHEN, CDR2 SYDVKM, per germline. This CDR3 contains 15 residues. J gave up 7 bases and V 5 bases, and 13 bases lay outside the gene matches. The CDR3 is CASSARAGGLGEQYF. The CDR3 DNA is TGTGCCAGCAGTGCCCGGGCAGGGGGCTTGGGGGAGCAGTACTTC.

The V call is TRBV12-2, the J call TRBJ1-2; the table calls TRBD1, which could not be checked here. TRBV12-2 is a pseudogene segment. The CDR3 spans 16 residues. Here the CDR3 reads CASRPDRAALYYGYTF. The CDR3 DNA reads TGTGCAAGTCGCCCGGACAGGGCGGCTTTGTACTATGGCTACACCTTC.

This clone was observed once. V and J are TRBV10-3 and TRBJ2-3, with 8 bases aligning to TRBD1. Losses at the gene ends were 3 bases for V and 3 bases for J; bases not matched to a gene: 5. The length of the CDR3 is 15 residues. Germline loops: CDR1 ENHRY, CDR2 SYGVKD. The CDR3 loop reads CAISEGQGETDTQYF. CDR3 bases: TGTGCCATCAGTGAAGGACAGGGTGAAACAGATACGCAGTATTTT.

The rearrangement links TRBV21-1 to TRBJ1-5; TRBD1 is taken as the D call from the table, unchecked against the DNA. TRBV21-1 is reported as a pseudogene. The CDR3 covers 19 residues. The CDR3: CASSKEGSQETYSNQPQHF. CDR3 in DNA: TGTGCCAGCAGCAAAGAAGGCAGCCAGGAAACTTATAGCAATCAGCCCCAGCATTTT.

V and J are TRBV9 and TRBJ2-7; 7 nucleotides agree with TRBD1. CDR1 and CDR2 from the germline V gene are SGDLS and YYNGEE. Trimming cost V 4 bases and J 2 bases; bases outside gene matches: 6. The CDR3 runs to 14 residues. The CDR3: CASSPGTVTYEQYF. As DNA, the CDR3 is TGTGCCAGCAGCCCCGGGACAGTCACCTACGAGCAGTACTTC.

Concerning this clone itself: Relative to the germline gene, one junction end is altered; a read error may explain this. The sample has other DNA sequences that encode this CDR3 too. For the CDR3, the DNA is TGTGCCAGCAGTCAGAGGGATAACTCACCCCTCCACTTT. Its translation: CASSQRDNSPLHF. The V and J genes are TRBV6-1 and TRBJ1-6; no definite D call. Germline CDR1 MNHNS, CDR2 SASEGT. The length of the CDR3 is 13 residues.

This chain uses TRBV6-5 with TRBJ2-1, with 9 bases lining up with TRBD1. Trimming cost V 2 bases and J 9 bases; bases outside gene matches: 2. Germline V lookup: CDR1 MNHEY, CDR2 SVGAGI. CDR3 length equals 13 residues. The CDR3 here is CASSYDRGSEQFF. CDR3 bases: TGTGCCAGCAGTTACGACAGGGGGAGTGAGCAGTTCTTC.

The chain employs TRBV20-1 and TRBJ1-1; no definite D call. Germline V lookup: CDR1 DFQATT, CDR2 SNEGSKA (reference sequence). CDR3 length equals 10 residues. The germline V and J ends were trimmed by 4 bases and 11 bases, with 11 bases remaining between them. CDR3: CSATLLRAFF. In nucleotides, the CDR3 is TGCAGTGCTACCCTCTTGAGGGCTTTCTTT.

The rearrangement links TRBV28 to TRBJ2-2; 10 bases align to TRBD1. CDR1 and CDR2 (germline): MDHEN, SYDVKM. The V and J ends lost 8 bases and 3 bases, in that order; junction bases with no gene match: 6. CDR3 length equals 15 residues. CDR3 in DNA: TGTGCCAGCGACCGGGACAGGGGACACACCGGGGAGCTGTTTTTT. Translation gives CASDRDRGHTGELFF.

In this sample, this clone is medium-sized (0.01 to 0.1%). The identical CDR3 is also encoded by other nucleotide sequences in the sample. This chain joins TRBV11-2 and TRBJ1-2, with 8 bases identical to TRBD1. This CDR3 comprises 13 residues. Germline CDR1 is SGHAT and CDR2 is FQNNGV. J was trimmed by 6 bases and V by 5 bases; bases with no gene match: 5. The CDR3 is CASSLGTGDGYTF. The DNA for the CDR3 is TGTGCCAGCAGCCTAGGGACAGGCGATGGCTACACCTTC.

V usage is TRBV11-2 and J usage is TRBJ1-1; D is perhaps TRBD1 (5 bases). This CDR3 is built from 15 residues. The germline CDR1 and CDR2 sequences are SGHAT and FQNNGV. Trimming cost V 3 bases and J 1 base, with 12 bases left between them. The CDR3 DNA follows: TGTGCCAGCAGCTTGGGGACCGGGGGGAACACTGAAGCTTTCTTT. As protein: CASSLGTGGNTEAFF.

The V and J genes are TRBV27 and TRBJ2-5; TRBD2 agrees at 7 bases. Germline CDR1 and CDR2: MNHEY and SMNVEV (reference sequence). With 0 bases clipped from V and 2 bases from J, the junction kept 6 bases outside the gene matches. The CDR3 runs to 16 residues. The DNA for the CDR3 is TGTGCCAGCAGTTTATCGTTCCGGGGGGAACAAGAGACCCAGTACTTC. This sequence encodes CASSLSFRGEQETQYF.

The CDR3 nucleotides read TGTGCCAGCAGTGGATCAAGCGGGGGCACAGATACGCAGTATTTT. It is translated as CASSGSSGGTDTQYF. The chain uses TRBV6-4 and TRBJ2-3, with 7 bases that match TRBD2. CDR1 is MRHNA and CDR2 is SNTAGT in the germline V gene. With 4 bases clipped from V and 1 base from J, the junction kept 5 bases outside the gene matches. The CDR3 length is 15 residues.

V gene TRBV27 combines with J gene TRBJ2-2; 7 bases map to TRBD1. This CDR3 comprises 15 residues. CDR1 MNHEY and CDR2 SMNVEV come from the germline V gene (reference sequence). V shed 6 bases and J 6 bases; nucleotides not matched to a gene: 10. The CDR3 nucleotides read TGTGCCAGCAGCCCCCGGGACAGAGAGGCCGGGGAGCTGTTTTTT. As protein: CASSPRDREAGELFF.

The chain is built from TRBV6-5 and TRBJ1-4; D unclear. In germline, CDR1 is MNHEY, CDR2 SVGAGI. V lost 5 bases, J lost 0 bases, and 10 bases lay in between. The CDR3 is 15 residues long. CDR3: CASSAGSATNEKLFF. The DNA for the CDR3 is TGTGCCAGCAGTGCGGGAAGTGCAACTAATGAAAAACTGTTTTTT.

This chain connects TRBV5-1 to TRBJ2-2; D possibly corresponds to TRBD1 (6 bases). In germline, CDR1 is SGHRS, CDR2 YFSETQ. There are 12 residues in the CDR3. V lost 5 bases, J lost 6 bases, and 8 bases lay in between. The CDR3 sequence is CASRSGAGELFF. For the CDR3, the DNA is TGCGCCAGCAGATCAGGGGCCGGGGAGCTGTTTTTT.

V gene TRBV30 combines with J gene TRBJ2-7, with D perhaps TRBD1 (7 bases). This CDR3 comprises 15 residues. Germline V CDR1 and CDR2: GTSNPN, SVGIG (reference sequence). The V end was cut by 1 base, the J end by 0 bases, with 13 bases between. CDR3 amino acids: CAWSGWGDSSYEQYF. The DNA for the CDR3 is TGTGCCTGGAGTGGATGGGGGGACAGCTCCTACGAGCAGTACTTC.

V is TRBV10-3 and J is TRBJ1-1; perhaps TRBD1 as D (5 bases). The CDR3 sequence is 15 residues long. The V gene's germline CDR1 is ENHRY and CDR2 SYGVKD. The ends were cut back, 0 bases at V and 5 bases at J, with 13 bases in the middle. The CDR3 reads CAISESKRGGTEAFF. The CDR3 bases are TGTGCCATCAGTGAGTCGAAGAGGGGAGGGACTGAAGCTTTCTTT.

The chain carries TRBV5-6 and TRBJ2-5, with D possibly TRBD1 on 5 matching bases. CDR3 length: 14 amino acids. Germline CDR1 and CDR2: SGHDT and YYEEEE. With 1 base removed from V and 8 bases from J, the gap between germline ends came to 15 bases. Here the CDR3 reads CASSLLGPMVTQYF. The CDR3 DNA follows: TGTGCCAGCAGCTTGTTGGGGCCGATGGTCACCCAGTACTTC.

The chain has TRBV4-2 and TRBJ1-2; 9 nucleotides align to TRBD1. The V segment lost 5 bases and the J segment 7 bases; nucleotides outside the gene matches: 5. The CDR3 is 13 amino acids. Germline V gene lookup returns CDR1 LGHNA and CDR2 YNFKEQ. In DNA form, the CDR3 reads TGTGCCAGCAGCTCCGGGACAGGGTTTGGCTACACCTTC. Encoded protein: CASSSGTGFGYTF.

This rearrangement joins TRBV7-3 to TRBJ2-1; tentatively, D is TRBD2 (5 bases). Per the germline V gene, CDR1 is SGHTA and CDR2 is FQGTGA. Trimming left V 2 bases short and J 4 bases short, with 6 bases between. The CDR3 is made up of 13 amino acids. CDR3 sequence: CASSLLAYNEQFF. The CDR3 DNA reads TGTGCCAGCAGCTTATTAGCGTACAATGAGCAGTTCTTC.

The chain is built from TRBV28 and TRBJ2-2; 10 positions agree with TRBD1. The V gene's germline CDR1 is MDHEN and CDR2 SYDVKM. Trimming cost V 3 bases and J 6 bases; bases outside gene matches: 13. The CDR3 consists of 18 residues. The CDR3 bases are TGTGCCAGCAGTTTCGGACAGGGGGTTATTCCTAGGGCCGGGGAGCTGTTTTTT. Protein: CASSFGQGVIPRAGELFF.

A few counts support this clone. The chain carries TRBV6-1 and TRBJ2-2; 7 bases agree with TRBD2. Germline values: CDR1 MNHNS, CDR2 SASEGT. J lost 7 bases, V lost 8 bases, and 7 bases had no gene match. CDR3 length equals 13 residues. DNA of the CDR3: TGTGCCAGCCGCGGGGGTGAGGTCGGGGAGCTGTTTTTT. Translation: CASRGGEVGELFF.